These 13 T cell receptor beta chains came from one sample sequenced in a study of T cells in Graves' hyperthyroidism and ophthalmopathy. Amplification yielded TCR beta CDR3 regions, with RNA transcripts as the source. In the first-round RT-PCR of the TCR CDR3, the HTBI primer set was used. Via MiXCR, TCRdb re-called the multiplex PCR reads, giving one row per CDR3 protein. The sample lists about 510,000 distinct CDR3 sequences; approximately 48% were seen once. The sequenced sample was peripheral blood or thyroid tissue (not recorded which). The receptors derive from an adult woman with Graves' disease, either hyperthyroidism or ophthalmopathy (not recorded which).

This clonotype was picked up many times. The V gene is TRBV12-3 or TRBV12-4, the J gene TRBJ2-7; TRBD1 aligns across 9 bases. Trimming took 6 bases from V and 5 from J; bases not matched to a gene: 8. The CDR3 has 14 amino acids. The CDR3 sequence: CASRRQGDHHEQYF. The DNA for the CDR3 is TGTGCCAGCAGGAGACAGGGGGATCACCACGAGCAGTACTTC.

This chain connects TRBV27 to TRBJ2-7, with TRBD1 matching over 7 bases. Trimming took 5 bases from V and 4 from J; bases not matched to a gene: 5. There are 13 residues in the CDR3. Germline CDR1 MNHEY, CDR2 SMNVEV (reference sequence). The CDR3, as DNA: TGTGCCAGCAGTACCCACAGGGGATACGAGCAGTACTTC. The encoded protein is CASSTHRGYEQYF.

This clonotype appeared a single time. The genes are TRBV10-3 and TRBJ1-5; perhaps TRBD1 as D (5 bases). The CDR3 runs to 15 residues. Trimming left V 4 bases short and J 8 bases short, with 18 bases between. Germline CDR1 is ENHRY and CDR2 is SYGVKD. CDR3 amino acids: CAISASGWGEEPQHF. In DNA form, the CDR3 reads TGTGCCATCAGTGCTAGCGGGTGGGGGGAGGAGCCCCAGCATTTT.

This clonotype came up many times. The chain links TRBV4-3 to TRBJ1-4; D unclear. Trimming removed 4 bases from V and 4 bases from J, with 10 bases in between. Germline V gene sequence: CDR1 LGHNA, CDR2 YSLEER. This CDR3 comprises 14 residues. The CDR3 DNA reads TGCGCCAGCAGCCGCGGGAACCTTAATGAAAAACTGTTTTTT. Translating it yields CASSRGNLNEKLFF.

V usage is TRBV2 and J usage is TRBJ1-4; a possible D gene is TRBD1 (6 bases). Germline V gene lookup returns CDR1 SNHLY and CDR2 FYNNEI. The CDR3 runs 14 residues. V was cut by 8 bases and J by 5 bases, with 15 bases left in between. The chain's CDR3 is CASEADRQNEKLFF. The CDR3 region has the DNA TGTGCCAGCGAAGCGGACAGACAAAATGAAAAACTGTTTTTT.

This clonotype was counted at least ten times. This chain uses TRBV14 with TRBJ1-1; no firm D call. V was trimmed by 1 base and J by 4 bases, leaving 4 bases between them. This CDR3 is 12 amino acids long. Per germline, CDR1 SGHDN and CDR2 FVKESK. CDR3 bases: TGTGCCAGCAGCCAAGGGGGCACTGAAGCTTTCTTT. This gives the protein CASSQGGTEAFF.

Many counts were recorded for this clonotype. The chain carries TRBV28 and TRBJ1-2; D gene uncertain. CDR3 length equals 13 residues. The V and J ends lost 2 bases and 8 bases respectively, with 12 bases between them. Germline values: CDR1 MDHEN, CDR2 SYDVKM. The CDR3 here is CASSLGAGMGYTF. The CDR3 bases are TGTGCCAGCAGTTTAGGAGCTGGGATGGGCTACACCTTC.

This clonotype was seen many times. The chain carries TRBV30 and TRBJ1-2; maybe TRBD1 (5 bases). Germline CDR1 is GTSNPN and CDR2 is SVGIG (reference sequence). The CDR3 is 10 residues long. The ends were cut back, 4 bases at V and 8 bases at J, with 8 bases in the middle. The CDR3 DNA reads as TGTGCCTGGAAGGAGGGGGGCTACACCTTC. Translation: CAWKEGGYTF.

This sequence joins TRBV29-1 and TRBJ1-2; D gene ambiguous. V lost 5 bases and J lost 2, with 6 bases in between. Germline V gene lookup returns CDR1 SQVTM and CDR2 ANQGSEA. This CDR3 region has 11 residues. CDR3 sequence (DNA): TGCAGCGTTCTCATCAACTATGGCTACACCTTC. As protein: CSVLINYGYTF.

This clonotype was found many times. J is TRBJ2-7 and V is TRBV10-3; 10 nucleotides line up with TRBD2. CDR1 and CDR2 from the germline V gene are ENHRY and SYGVKD. The junction had 9 bases not matched to a gene; V was cut back by 10 bases and J by 3 bases. The CDR3 runs 14 residues. DNA of the CDR3: TGTGCCACCCGTTTAGCGGGAGGCTACTACGAGCAGTACTTC. This translates into CATRLAGGYYEQYF.

V gene TRBV10-3 combines with J gene TRBJ2-7, with D maybe TRBD1 (6 bases). The germline V and J ends were trimmed by 3 bases and 4 bases, with 13 bases remaining between them. The CDR3 contains 14 residues. From germline, CDR1 is ENHRY and CDR2 SYGVKD. The chain's CDR3 is CAISEGGTVYEQYF. The CDR3 nucleotides read TGTGCCATCAGTGAAGGGGGAACAGTGTACGAGCAGTACTTC.

This clonotype was found many times. The chain links TRBV10-3 to TRBJ2-7, with D possibly being TRBD2 (7 bases). This CDR3 comprises 12 residues. The germline V and J ends were trimmed by 10 bases and 1 base, with 11 bases remaining between them. CDR1 and CDR2 (germline): ENHRY, SYGVKD. In DNA form, the CDR3 reads TGTGCCACTAGCGGACAGTCCTACGAGCAGTACTTC. It codes for CATSGQSYEQYF.

The chain employs TRBV3-1 and TRBJ2-5; D is unclear. Germline-derived CDR1 and CDR2 are LGHDT and YNNKEL (reference sequence). The CDR3 consists of 13 residues. Trimming shortened V by 7 bases and J by 4 bases, and 13 bases separated the two germline ends. The CDR3 DNA reads as TGTGCCAGCAAGGAGTCTGGACGAGAGACCCAGTACTTC. Amino acid sequence: CASKESGRETQYF.